Presented here are 15 T cell receptor beta chains from one specimen sequenced in a study of shared clonotypes between healthy human individuals. Method: immunoSEQ multiplex PCR; TCRdb's copy keeps in-frame clones and lacks some. There are 630,000 or so clones in the sample; roughly 98% occur only once, and more than 0.3% lies in the top ten. CD45RO-negative CD8 cells positively selected for CCR7 made up the naive population, which excluded terminally differentiated effector memory CD45RA+ cells. The sequenced sample was naive CD8+ T cells sorted from blood. The receptors come from a man younger than 45 in good health.

The gene calls are TRBV9 and TRBJ1-2; 7 nucleotides match TRBD1. J lost 5 bases, V lost 2 bases, and 6 bases had no gene match. CDR1 SGDLS and CDR2 YYNGEE come from the germline V gene. This CDR3 is 14 amino acids long. CDR3 in DNA: TGTGCCAGCAGCGTCCTAGGGACAGAGTATGGCTACACCTTC. It codes for CASSVLGTEYGYTF.

The chain joins TRBV10-2 to TRBJ2-7, with 10 positions matching TRBD2. The trim removed 4 bases at V and 4 bases at J, leaving 10 bases unmatched. The CDR3 contains 16 residues. The germline V gene has CDR1 WSHSY and CDR2 SAAADI. This CDR3 is CASSVKASGSGYEQYF. CDR3 nucleotide sequence: TGCGCCAGCAGTGTAAAGGCTAGCGGGAGTGGTTACGAGCAGTACTTC.

The chain has TRBV13 and TRBJ2-1, with a possible D match to TRBD2 (5 bases). CDR1 PRHDT and CDR2 FYEKMQ come from the germline V gene (reference sequence). V gave up 6 bases and J gave up 7 bases, with 22 bases separating them. This CDR3 comprises 16 residues. CDR3 nucleotides: TGTGCCAGCAGAACCCACGGGCTAGCCGTCTGGAATGAGCAGTTCTTC. Translating gives CASRTHGLAVWNEQFF.

This clone came up once. The V and J genes are TRBV4-3 and TRBJ2-7; D is uncertain. Germline CDR1 reads LGHNA; CDR2 reads YSLEER. V gave up 3 bases and J gave up 0 bases, with 15 bases separating them. CDR3 length: 16 amino acids. The CDR3 region has the DNA TGCGCCAGCAGCCACGGCCAGAGTTCCCCCTCCTACGAGCAGTACTTC. This gives the protein CASSHGQSSPSYEQYF.

CDR3 sequence reads: CASSLLPSVNNNEQFF. CDR3 nucleotide sequence: TGTGCCAGCAGTTTATTACCTAGCGTCAACAACAATGAGCAGTTCTTC. This sequence joins TRBV27 and TRBJ2-1; possibly TRBD2 for D (6 bases). Germline V CDR1 and CDR2: MNHEY, SMNVEV (reference sequence). Trimming took off 1 base at V and 5 bases at J, with 15 bases between the two ends. This CDR3 has 16 amino acids.

The V gene is TRBV29-1, the J gene TRBJ2-6, with TRBD2 as a possible D gene (6 bases). Between the trimmed V and J ends, which lost 0 bases and 2 bases, there was a span of 17 bases. The CDR3 has 18 amino acids. CDR1 and CDR2 from the germline V gene are SQVTM and ANQGSEA. The CDR3 coding sequence is TGCAGCGTTGAAGATCCGGGGGTTTCCGAAACTGGGGCCAACGTCCTGACTTTC. Protein sequence: CSVEDPGVSETGANVLTF.

The CDR3 nucleotides are TGTGCCAGCAGCTTAGGCTCGGGACTTCGGGGTGCTAGCACAGATACGCAGTATTTT. It is translated as CASSLGSGLRGASTDTQYF. The chain uses TRBV13 and TRBJ2-3; the D gene is possibly TRBD2 (6 bases). Germline V CDR1 and CDR2: PRHDT, FYEKMQ (reference sequence). Trimming took off 0 bases at V and 0 bases at J, with 19 bases between the two ends. The CDR3 has 19 residues.

The chain combines TRBV13 with TRBJ2-1, with 8 positions matching TRBD2. Losses at the gene ends were 0 bases for V and 3 bases for J; bases not matched to a gene: 4. Germline-derived CDR1 and CDR2 are PRHDT and FYEKMQ (reference sequence). The CDR3 covers 16 residues. The CDR3 nucleotides are TGTGCCAGCAGCTTAGGGACTAGCGAGGTCTACAATGAGCAGTTCTTC. It encodes CASSLGTSEVYNEQFF.

The gene calls are TRBV9 and TRBJ1-5; 11 bases agree with TRBD1. The CDR3 is made up of 19 amino acids. Unmatched junction bases numbered 11, after V lost 0 bases and J lost 3 bases. CDR1 is SGDLS and CDR2 is YYNGEE in the germline V gene. The CDR3 sequence: CASSVVRDRGTKNNQPQHF. The CDR3 region has the DNA TGTGCCAGCAGCGTAGTTCGGGACAGGGGGACGAAAAACAATCAGCCCCAGCATTTT.

The chain's CDR3 is CASSEPDTGGTDTQYF. DNA for the CDR3: TGCGCCAGCAGTGAGCCAGACACAGGGGGAACAGATACGCAGTATTTT. This chain joins TRBV10-2 and TRBJ2-3; 8 bases map to TRBD1. From germline, CDR1 is WSHSY and CDR2 SAAADI. The V and J ends lost 2 bases and 3 bases, in that order; junction bases with no gene match: 7. The CDR3 is 16 amino acids.

The chain has TRBV15 and TRBJ2-1, with 16 bases that match TRBD2. J gave up 8 bases and V 3 bases, and 4 bases lay outside the gene matches. The germline V gene encodes CDR1 LNHNV and CDR2 YYDKDF (reference sequence). The CDR3 runs 16 residues. CDR3 sequence (DNA): TGTGCCACCAGCAGGGGACTAGCGGGAGGGGGCGATGAGCAGTTCTTC. Its translation is CATSRGLAGGGDEQFF.

The genes are TRBV4-2 and TRBJ2-7; TRBD2 is a possible D gene (6 bases). Germline loops: CDR1 LGHNA, CDR2 YNFKEQ. V was pared by 1 base and J by 2 bases, with 15 bases between. The CDR3 loop spans 16 amino acids. The CDR3 nucleotides are TGTGCCAGCAGCCAAGTTCAAGCGGGTGGCGCCTACGAGCAGTACTTC. This codes for CASSQVQAGGAYEQYF.

This chain uses TRBV27 with TRBJ2-7; no reliable D call. V gave up 1 base and J gave up 3 bases, with 13 bases separating them. Germline values: CDR1 MNHEY, CDR2 SMNVEV (reference sequence). The length of the CDR3 is 15 residues. The CDR3 DNA sequence: TGTGCCAGCAGTTTATTCCCGCGGAATATCTACGAGCAGTACTTC. Amino acid sequence: CASSLFPRNIYEQYF.

Concerning this clone: Within the sample, other DNA sequences also encode this same CDR3. The chain links TRBV5-1 to TRBJ2-7, with TRBD1 matching over 8 bases. This CDR3 contains 14 residues. Trimming removed 3 bases from V and 4 bases from J; junction bases left unmatched: 6. Per the germline V gene, CDR1 is SGHRS and CDR2 is YFSETQ. The CDR3 bases are TGCGCCAGCAGCTCTCGGACAGGGTCGTACGAGCAGTACTTC. Amino acids: CASSSRTGSYEQYF.

The J gene is TRBJ2-7, the V gene TRBV7-9; TRBD1 might be the D (5 bases). The germline CDR1 and CDR2 sequences are SEHNR and FQNEAQ (reference sequence). The CDR3 has 18 amino acids. V lost 5 bases to trimming and J lost 3 bases, with 26 bases between them. CDR3 sequence reads: CASSLRHKSDSKNYEQYF. The CDR3 DNA is TGTGCCAGCAGCCTTAGACACAAGAGCGACAGCAAGAACTACGAGCAGTACTTC.